This T cell receptor (beta chain) was identified during a study of blood T cell repertoires in COVID-19. The CDR3 totals 15 residues. Germline V gene data show CDR1 as SGHRS and CDR2 as YFSETQ. Trimming cost V 0 bases and J 6 bases, with 14 bases left between them. Sequencing was performed with immunoSEQ multiplex PCR; in TCRdb, only in-frame clones are kept and a portion is missing. The sample lists 210,000 or so clones, around 90% occurring once. V is TRBV5-1 and J is TRBJ2-3; D possibly corresponds to TRBD1 (6 bases). Sequenced input: PBMCs or T cells enriched from blood (not recorded which). The source is a woman aged 30 to 39 who had been exposed to COVID-19. Here the CDR3 reads CASSLAGHGFDTQYF. The CDR3 bases are TGCGCCAGCAGCTTGGCGGGACACGGCTTTGATACGCAGTATTTT.